These 10 T cell receptor beta chains were all obtained from the same sample, sequenced in a study of cytomegalovirus exposure and HLA in healthy donors. The protocol was immunoSEQ multiplex PCR, while the TCRdb copy is restricted to in-frame clones and leaves out a portion. This table holds roughly 90,000 clones, roughly 85% found once. Sequenced: PBMCs. These receptor sequences come from a man younger than 35 in good health and CMV-seropositive.

The chain couples TRBV7-3 to TRBJ1-1; D is undetermined. V was shortened by 2 bases and J by 1 base, with 11 bases between the two germline ends. CDR1 SGHTA and CDR2 FQGTGA come from the germline V gene. CDR3 size: 15 residues. The CDR3 DNA reads TGTGCCAGCAGCTTATCCGCGACAAAGAACACTGAAGCTTTCTTT. Encoded protein: CASSLSATKNTEAFF.

Concerning this clone itself: This may stem from a read error, because a much larger clone lies one nucleotide away. This sample also contains other DNA sequences that code for the same CDR3. The CDR3 here is CASSIGQGGNQPQHF. CDR3 bases: TGTGCCAGTAGTATAGGACAGGGAGGCAATCAGCCCCAGCATTTT. The chain links TRBV19 to TRBJ1-5, with 7 nucleotides matching TRBD1. Germline V gene data show CDR1 as LNHDA and CDR2 as SQIVND (reference sequence). The junction had 2 bases not matched to a gene; V was cut back by 1 base and J by 2 bases. The CDR3 is 15 amino acids.

This chain uses TRBV6-1 with TRBJ2-7; D remains unclear. Germline CDR1 reads MNHNS; CDR2 reads SASEGT. The CDR3 covers 13 residues. Between the trimmed V and J ends, which lost 3 bases and 6 bases, there was a span of 12 bases. The CDR3 sequence is CASSDSTSAEQYF. For the CDR3, the DNA is TGTGCCAGCAGTGACTCGACTTCGGCCGAGCAGTACTTC.

The rearrangement uses TRBV18 and TRBJ2-4; the match to TRBD1 covers 11 bases. The CDR3 spans 16 residues. CDR1 is KGHSH and CDR2 is LQKENI in the germline V gene. V shed 3 bases and J 5 bases; nucleotides not matched to a gene: 6. The CDR3 region has the DNA TGTGCCAGCTCACCGGGACAGGGGGTTTCAGAAAACATTCAGTACTTC. Protein product: CASSPGQGVSENIQYF.

J is TRBJ2-7 and V is TRBV10-3, with 8 bases identical to TRBD2. The V gene end was trimmed by 4 bases and the J gene end by 0 bases; junction bases not matched to a gene: 5. Germline CDR1 and CDR2: ENHRY and SYGVKD. The CDR3 length is 15 residues. The CDR3, as DNA: TGTGCCATCAGTGCGGGGGGGGAAAGCTCCTACGAGCAGTACTTC. It is translated as CAISAGGESSYEQYF.

The gene calls are TRBV7-9 and TRBJ2-2; D might be TRBD2 (6 bases). V lost 9 bases and J lost 7, with 15 bases in between. This CDR3 region has 13 residues. Germline V CDR1 and CDR2: SEHNR, FQNEAQ (reference sequence). CDR3 nucleotides: TGTGCCAGGCCGGGGAGGTCTGGCGGGGAGCTGTTTTTT. Residues: CARPGRSGGELFF. Filled out from reference TRBV7-9 and TRBJ2-2, the complete variable domain reads DTGVSQNPRHKITKRGQNVTFRCDPISEHNRLYWYRQTLGQGPEFLTYFQNEAQLEKSRLLSDRFSAERPKGSFSTLEIQRTEQGDSAMYLCARPGRSGGELFFGEGSRLTVL.

V is TRBV7-2 and J is TRBJ2-1; 8 bases line up with TRBD1. Germline CDR1 is SGHTA and CDR2 is FQGNSA. CDR3 length: 18 residues. V lost 0 bases and J lost 5; bases outside the gene matches: 12. CDR3 amino acids: CASSLAPGTGQGNNEQFF. The CDR3 nucleotides read TGTGCCAGCAGCTTAGCGCCGGGGACAGGACAAGGGAACAATGAGCAGTTCTTC.

V and J are TRBV2 and TRBJ2-1; D may be TRBD2 (6 bases). Germline values: CDR1 SNHLY, CDR2 FYNNEI. The length of the CDR3 is 13 residues. The V gene lost 4 bases and the J gene lost 8 bases, with 12 bases spanning the gap. This chain's CDR3 is CASSVRTTYEQFF. DNA for the CDR3: TGTGCCAGCAGTGTGAGGACTACCTATGAGCAGTTCTTC.

This chain links TRBV5-1 with TRBJ1-1; unclear D gene. Germline-derived CDR1 and CDR2 are SGHRS and YFSETQ. Trimming took 0 bases from V and 0 from J, leaving 9 bases between them. The CDR3 is 15 amino acids. The CDR3 DNA sequence: TGCGCCAGCAGCTTGGTTGGACTAATGAACACTGAAGCTTTCTTT. Translated: CASSLVGLMNTEAFF.

V gene TRBV6-5 combines with J gene TRBJ2-7; 8 bases are shared with TRBD2. This CDR3 has 15 residues. V was pared by 2 bases and J by 2 bases, with 5 bases of the junction left unmatched. Per the germline V gene, CDR1 is MNHEY and CDR2 is SVGAGI. The CDR3 DNA reads TGTGCCAGCAGTTACAGGAGCGGGAGAACCTACGAGCAGTACTTC. Protein sequence: CASSYRSGRTYEQYF.